These 32 T cell receptor beta chains were all obtained from the same sample, sequenced in a study of blood T cell repertoires in COVID-19. Only in-frame clones appear in the TCRdb table, and some are missing; sequencing was by immunoSEQ multiplex PCR. The sample consists of some 130,000 clones, roughly 90% of them appearing once. The specimen sequenced was peripheral blood. All receptors come from a man between 60 and 75 years old with COVID-19, enrolled during active disease.

The V gene is TRBV18, the J gene TRBJ2-1; 10 positions agree with TRBD1. Germline lookup yields CDR1 KGHSH and CDR2 LQKENI. V shed 2 bases, J shed 6 bases, and the junction held 4 bases outside the gene matches. This CDR3 region has 15 residues. The DNA of the CDR3 is TGTGCCAGCTCACCAGAGGGACAGGGGTTCAATGAGCAGTTCTTC. Its translation: CASSPEGQGFNEQFF.

The rearrangement uses TRBV5-8 and TRBJ1-3; D unresolved. Between the trimmed V and J ends, which lost 2 bases and 3 bases, there was a span of 9 bases. This CDR3 has 14 amino acids. Germline assignment: CDR1 SGHTS and CDR2 YDEGEE. The CDR3 DNA is TGTGCCAGCAGCTTTAGCGGAGTTGGAAACACCATATATTTT. It encodes CASSFSGVGNTIYF.

The chain has TRBV12-1 and TRBJ1-1; the table's D call, TRBD1, has no DNA check behind it. TRBV12-1 is annotated as a pseudogene. The CDR3 totals 13 residues. CDR3 residues: CASSLQGSTEAFF. CDR3 nucleotide sequence: TGTGCCAGCAGCTTACAGGGTAGCACTGAAGCTTTCTTT.

The chain recombines TRBV9 with TRBJ1-1, with D tentatively TRBD1 (6 bases). This CDR3 is built from 13 residues. Trimming stripped 3 bases from V and 3 bases from J, with 9 bases between. Germline assignment: CDR1 SGDLS and CDR2 YYNGEE. The CDR3 loop is CASSGYRDTEAFF. The CDR3 DNA sequence: TGTGCCAGCAGCGGCTACAGGGACACTGAAGCTTTCTTT.

The CDR3 coding sequence is TGTGCCAGCAGCGTAGCGGCCAGTACTAGCTTGGGGTCGGGAAACACCATATATTTT. This gives the protein CASSVAASTSLGSGNTIYF. The genes are TRBV9 and TRBJ1-3; no clear D. Trimming took 0 bases from V and 4 from J, leaving 23 bases between them. The CDR3 has 19 amino acids. In germline, CDR1 is SGDLS, CDR2 YYNGEE.

The V gene is TRBV19, the J gene TRBJ2-7; perhaps TRBD2 as D (5 bases). Germline values: CDR1 LNHDA, CDR2 SQIVND (reference sequence). The V and J ends lost 6 bases and 2 bases respectively, with 14 bases between them. The CDR3 length is 14 residues. The CDR3 DNA sequence: TGTGCCAGTAGCACCAAGACGGGGACCTACGAGCAGTACTTC. Translating gives CASSTKTGTYEQYF.

This clone was picked up one time. The rearrangement joins TRBV30 to TRBJ1-4; 7 bases match TRBD1. The junction had 9 bases not matched to a gene; V was cut back by 4 bases and J by 7 bases. The CDR3 consists of 14 residues. The V gene's germline CDR1 is GTSNPN and CDR2 SVGIG (reference sequence). The CDR3 region has the DNA TGTGCCTGGACGTTAGGGGGCCTTTTTGAAAAACTGTTTTTT. Encoded protein: CAWTLGGLFEKLFF. Combining the CDR3 with reference TRBV30 and TRBJ1-4 gives the whole variable domain SQTIHQWPATLVQPVGSPLSLECTVEGTSNPNLYWYRQAAGRGLQLLFYSVGIGQISSEVPQNLSASRPQDRQFILSSKKLLLSDSGFYLCAWTLGGLFEKLFFGSGTQLSVL.

This chain joins TRBV14 and TRBJ1-2, with TRBD1 identical over 9 bases. The length of the CDR3 is 14 residues. In germline, CDR1 is SGHDN, CDR2 FVKESK. Trimming took 1 base from V and 8 from J; bases not matched to a gene: 5. The CDR3 is CASSQVQGAQGYTF. CDR3 nucleotide sequence: TGTGCCAGCAGCCAAGTACAGGGGGCTCAAGGCTACACCTTC.

The chain carries TRBV5-1 and TRBJ2-7; 8 bases fit TRBD1. The CDR3 totals 15 residues. The V gene end was trimmed by 4 bases and the J gene end by 3 bases; junction bases not matched to a gene: 9. Per the germline V gene, CDR1 is SGHRS and CDR2 is YFSETQ. The CDR3 bases are TGCGCCAGCAGCCATGGGACAGGCCAGGGCTACGAGCAGTACTTC. Protein: CASSHGTGQGYEQYF.

The chain couples TRBV7-9 to TRBJ1-3; 7 nucleotides align to TRBD1. The CDR3 is 15 residues long. V trimming: 1 base; J trimming: 4 bases; junction bases outside the gene matches: 4. Germline V gene lookup returns CDR1 SEHNR and CDR2 FQNEAQ (reference sequence). The CDR3: CASSLVTGFGNTIYF. The DNA for the CDR3 is TGTGCCAGCAGCTTAGTGACAGGGTTCGGAAACACCATATATTTT.

DNA of the CDR3: TGCGCCAGCAGCTTAGGGACTTCGAACACTGAAGCTTTCTTT. Translated: CASSLGTSNTEAFF. This chain links TRBV5-1 with TRBJ1-1; a weak D match, TRBD1 (5 bases). V was cut by 2 bases and J by 1 base, with 9 bases left in between. The CDR3 spans 14 residues. Germline loops: CDR1 SGHRS, CDR2 YFSETQ.

This sequence joins TRBV4-2 and TRBJ2-3; TRBD1 matches 8 bases. Germline trimming cut 2 bases from V and 1 base from J; bases unmatched to any gene: 5. The CDR3 has 16 residues. Germline CDR1 is LGHNA and CDR2 is YNFKEQ. CDR3 nucleotide sequence: TGTGCCAGCAGCCAAACTCCGGGACAGGGCACAGATACGCAGTATTTT. It encodes CASSQTPGQGTDTQYF.

This rearrangement joins TRBV7-9 to TRBJ2-3; 7 nucleotides line up with TRBD2. The CDR3 runs to 16 residues. Germline-derived CDR1 and CDR2 are SEHNR and FQNEAQ (reference sequence). V shed 3 bases, J shed 4 bases, and the junction held 10 bases outside the gene matches. CDR3 DNA: TGTGCCAGCAGCTTGGTCGGAGGACTAGAGGCAGATACGCAGTATTTT. As protein: CASSLVGGLEADTQYF.

The chain combines TRBV7-9 with TRBJ1-6; no clear D. V shed 2 bases and J shed 6 bases, with 2 bases lying between them. Germline values: CDR1 SEHNR, CDR2 FQNEAQ (reference sequence). This CDR3 contains 12 residues. The CDR3 nucleotides read TGTGCCAGCAGCTTACGTAATTCACCCCTCCACTTT. Translation: CASSLRNSPLHF.

In regard to this clone: The same CDR3 is also encoded by other DNA sequences in this sample. The rearrangement joins TRBV20-1 to TRBJ1-2, with 8 bases identical to TRBD1. Trimming took 5 bases from V and 8 from J; bases not matched to a gene: 4. The CDR3 runs to 11 residues. In germline, CDR1 is DFQATT, CDR2 SNEGSKA (reference sequence). CDR3 protein: CSAYRQGGYTF. CDR3 bases: TGCAGTGCTTACAGACAGGGGGGCTACACCTTC.

This chain uses TRBV12-3 or TRBV12-4 with TRBJ2-5; 7 bases map to TRBD1. This CDR3 spans 13 amino acids. The V segment lost 5 bases and the J segment 5 bases; nucleotides outside the gene matches: 5. DNA for the CDR3: TGTGCCAGCAGTACAGGGGTTTGGGAGACCCAGTACTTC. Amino acid sequence: CASSTGVWETQYF.

This clone was seen only a few times. This chain links TRBV5-6 with TRBJ2-3; tentative D call: TRBD1 (6 bases). The germline gives CDR1 SGHDT, CDR2 YYEEEE. The CDR3 runs to 16 residues. V dropped 0 bases and J dropped 5 bases, with 16 bases sitting between them. CDR3 sequence: CASSLASDSRGDTQYF. The CDR3 DNA sequence: TGTGCCAGCAGCTTGGCTAGTGACAGCAGGGGAGATACGCAGTATTTT.

The V and J genes are TRBV9 and TRBJ1-6; TRBD1 agrees at 7 bases. V gave up 2 bases and J gave up 9 bases; unmatched junction bases: 8. This CDR3 spans 15 amino acids. Germline values: CDR1 SGDLS, CDR2 YYNGEE. The DNA of the CDR3 is TGTGCCAGCAGCGTGGGGGACAGTGGCGGTTCACCCCTCCACTTT. Residues: CASSVGDSGGSPLHF.

This rearrangement joins TRBV13 to TRBJ1-1; maybe TRBD1 (6 bases). The CDR3 extends over 16 amino acids. The germline V gene has CDR1 PRHDT and CDR2 FYEKMQ (reference sequence). Trimming removed 4 bases at V and 0 bases at J, with 15 bases between. This CDR3 reads CASSSNLGQLNTEAFF. As DNA, the CDR3 is TGTGCCAGCAGCTCGAACCTCGGACAGTTGAACACTGAAGCTTTCTTT.

This sequence joins TRBV4-1 and TRBJ1-5; 9 nucleotides align to TRBD1. Trimming cost V 1 base and J 4 bases; bases outside gene matches: 2. From germline, CDR1 is MGHRA and CDR2 YSYEKL. The CDR3 length is 15 residues. The CDR3 DNA reads TGCGCCAGCAGCCAAGCACAGGGGGCGAATCAGCCCCAGCATTTT. Its protein product is CASSQAQGANQPQHF.

This chain links TRBV29-1 with TRBJ1-2; 7 bases align to TRBD1. In germline, CDR1 is SQVTM, CDR2 ANQGSEA. Trimming took 1 base from V and 2 from J; bases not matched to a gene: 4. There are 14 residues in the CDR3. CDR3 bases: TGCAGCGTTGAAGGGACAGGCGAGAACTATGGCTACACCTTC. It specifies CSVEGTGENYGYTF.

The V call is TRBV30, the J call TRBJ1-6, with a tentative D call TRBD1 (6 bases). CDR1 and CDR2 from the germline V gene are GTSNPN and SVGIG (reference sequence). Trimming pared 0 bases from V and 9 bases from J, leaving 12 bases between. This CDR3 comprises 14 residues. As DNA, the CDR3 is TGTGCCTGGAGTGTCCGACAGGAGTCTTCACCCCTCCACTTT. It encodes CAWSVRQESSPLHF.

The rearrangement joins TRBV6-2 or TRBV6-3 to TRBJ1-1; D ambiguous. Trimming left V 2 bases short and J 1 base short, with 8 bases between. The CDR3 sequence is 14 residues long. CDR1 is MNHEY, CDR2 SVGEGT, per germline. Here the CDR3 reads CASSYGRKNTEAFF. In DNA form, the CDR3 reads TGTGCCAGCAGTTACGGCAGAAAGAACACTGAAGCTTTCTTT.

The V and J genes are TRBV6-1 and TRBJ2-1; D not resolved. This CDR3 is built from 13 residues. The germline CDR1 and CDR2 sequences are MNHNS and SASEGT. V lost 0 bases and J 10 bases, leaving 10 bases between the germline ends. In DNA form, the CDR3 reads TGTGCCAGCAGTGAAGCCCCCCCCAGAGAGCAGTTCTTC. Its translation: CASSEAPPREQFF.

This clone was seen just once. The chain recombines TRBV9 with TRBJ2-3, with 8 bases fitting TRBD2. In germline, CDR1 is SGDLS, CDR2 YYNGEE. V shed 4 bases and J 5 bases; nucleotides not matched to a gene: 9. The CDR3 covers 15 residues. This CDR3 reads CASSKSGGQGDTQYF. In DNA, the CDR3 is TGTGCCAGCAGCAAAAGCGGGGGCCAGGGAGATACGCAGTATTTT.

The chain combines TRBV7-9 with TRBJ1-2; 7 positions match TRBD1. V shed 5 bases and J 8 bases; nucleotides not matched to a gene: 8. The CDR3 extends over 13 amino acids. CDR1 is SEHNR, CDR2 FQNEAQ, per germline (reference sequence). This CDR3 reads CASSVDRVWGYTF. The CDR3 DNA is TGTGCCAGCAGCGTCGACAGGGTATGGGGCTACACCTTC.

The V gene is TRBV5-4, the J gene TRBJ1-2; 11 bases are a match to TRBD1. The junction had 12 bases not matched to a gene; V was cut back by 4 bases and J by 4 bases. Looked up from germline, CDR1 is SGHNT and CDR2 is YYREEE (reference sequence). The length of the CDR3 is 17 residues. CDR3 in DNA: TGTGCCAGCAGCGTGGACAGGGGGCAGAGGGCCCTCTATGGCTACACCTTC. Its translation is CASSVDRGQRALYGYTF. Full variable domain (rest looked up from reference TRBV5-4 and TRBJ1-2): ETGVTQSPTHLIKTRGQQVTLRCSSQSGHNTVSWYQQALGQGPQFIFQYYREEENGRGNFPPRFSGLQFPNYSSELNVNALELDDSALYLCASSVDRGQRALYGYTFGSGTRLTVV.

CDR3 coding DNA: TGCGCCAGCAGTGACAACTTCAATGAGCAGTTCTTC. This translates into CASSDNFNEQFF. The genes are TRBV10-1 and TRBJ2-1; D gene uncertain. CDR1 is WNHNN, CDR2 SYGVQD, per germline (reference sequence). V was trimmed by 3 bases and J by 6 bases, leaving 6 bases between them. The CDR3 covers 12 residues.

The chain recombines TRBV5-1 with TRBJ1-1; 10 bases map to TRBD1. CDR3 length: 14 residues. Per germline, CDR1 SGHRS and CDR2 YFSETQ. Unmatched junction bases numbered 1, after V lost 2 bases and J lost 3 bases. CDR3 residues: CASSLGTGDTEAFF. In nucleotides, the CDR3 is TGCGCCAGCAGCTTAGGGACAGGGGACACTGAAGCTTTCTTT.

The rearrangement uses TRBV7-2 and TRBJ1-1, with 7 bases fitting TRBD1. The junction had 6 bases not matched to a gene; V was cut back by 5 bases and J by 0 bases. Germline CDR1 SGHTA, CDR2 FQGNSA. The length of the CDR3 is 15 residues. DNA of the CDR3: TGTGCCAGCAGCACCCGGACAGGTGTGAACACTGAAGCTTTCTTT. Translating it yields CASSTRTGVNTEAFF.

V usage is TRBV2 and J usage is TRBJ1-2; no clear D. Germline V lookup: CDR1 SNHLY, CDR2 FYNNEI. Trimming pared 0 bases from V and 1 base from J, leaving 21 bases between. This CDR3 has 19 residues. The DNA of the CDR3 is TGTGCCAGCAGTGAAGCTTCCTGGGCGTGGGAGGAGATTAACTATGGCTACACCTTC. Encoded protein: CASSEASWAWEEINYGYTF.

This chain joins TRBV19 and TRBJ1-6, with TRBD1 matching 7 bases. With V trimmed by 4 bases and J by 10 bases, 13 bases remained unmatched. Germline-derived CDR1 and CDR2 are LNHDA and SQIVND (reference sequence). The CDR3 extends over 16 amino acids. CDR3 protein: CASSTHNDRVKSPLHF. CDR3 coding DNA: TGTGCCAGTAGTACCCACAACGACAGGGTTAAATCACCCCTCCACTTT.